This entry is about one T cell receptor beta chain. Sequenced by immunoSEQ multiplex PCR; TCRdb stores in-frame clones only, minus some. The table has over 110,000 clones, almost 85% seen once; the top ten hold 4.5% to 5.5%. This sample was included in a study of blood T cell repertoires in COVID-19. At the level of the study: Sites across the United States, Italy and Spain contributed samples from acute and convalescent COVID-19.

Deletions cut 6 bases from V and 11 bases from J, with 13 bases between. This CDR3 is built from 11 residues. Sequencing was performed on PBMCs or T cells enriched from blood (not recorded which). The TCR sequence derives from a man between 40 and 49 years old with acute COVID-19. This rearrangement joins TRBV12-3 or TRBV12-4 to TRBJ1-1, with D possibly TRBD1 on 6 matching bases. The CDR3 spells CASSTQGRAFF. The CDR3, as DNA: TGTGCCAGCAGCACCCAGGGGCGGGCTTTCTTT.